Shown below are 8 T cell receptor beta chains from a single sample sequenced in a study of CD8 T cells in ankylosing spondylitis. Study-wide points: Roughly eight highly homologous variants made up a TCR beta motif that seemed to typify ankylosing spondylitis blood.

Via MiXCR, TCRdb re-called the 5' RACE reads, giving one row per CDR3 protein. The data contain roughly 490,000 distinct CDR3 sequences, approximately 5% of them seen just once; the ten biggest clones take up around 3.5%. What these receptors recognize is not known. The sequenced material came from blood, either unsorted or a sorted T cell fraction (not recorded which). These receptors originate from a male donor with ankylosing spondylitis.

This clonotype was observed many times. CDR3 DNA: TGCAGTGCTAGAGATCTAAGGGCGGGGGCATACAATGAGCAGTTCTTC. It translates to CSARDLRAGAYNEQFF. The V gene is TRBV20-1, the J gene TRBJ2-1; D is perhaps TRBD2 (7 bases). Germline CDR1 DFQATT, CDR2 SNEGSKA (reference sequence). The CDR3 runs to 16 residues. Trimming cost V 0 bases and J 4 bases, with 16 bases left between them.

In this sample, this clonotype turned up many times. The CDR3: CASGPSRDSLFNYGYTF. The CDR3 DNA is TGTGCCAGCGGGCCATCCCGGGACAGTTTATTTAACTATGGCTACACCTTC. The chain links TRBV28 to TRBJ1-2, with 7 bases identical to TRBD1. This CDR3 region has 17 residues. The junction had 16 bases not matched to a gene; V was cut back by 8 bases and J by 1 base. Germline CDR1 is MDHEN and CDR2 is SYDVKM.

As regards this clonotype: Given a much more abundant clone one base away, this may be a read error. The chain is built from TRBV20-1 and TRBJ2-4; D may be TRBD2 (6 bases). The CDR3 has 12 amino acids. CDR1 is DFQATT and CDR2 is SNEGSKA in the germline V gene (reference sequence). CDR3 nucleotides: TGCAGTGCTGCGGGGACTCATAACATTCCGTACTTC. Translation gives CSAAGTHNIPYF.

To note about this clonotype: This CDR3 fails to terminate in the conserved phenylalanine or tryptophan, so it likely reflects a read error. This sequence joins TRBV2 and TRBJ1-1, with D perhaps TRBD1 (5 bases). Germline values: CDR1 SNHLY, CDR2 FYNNEI. Trimming cost V 6 bases and J 0 bases, with 11 bases left between them. There are 14 residues in the CDR3. For the CDR3, the DNA is TGTGCCAGCAGCCTCAGGGATTTGAACACTGAAGCTTTCTTG. Its translation: CASSLRDLNTEAFL.

This clonotype was observed at least ten times. The chain recombines TRBV24-1 with TRBJ2-1; D gene ambiguous. Between the trimmed V and J ends, which lost 0 bases and 0 bases, there was a span of 8 bases. The V gene's germline CDR1 is KGHDR and CDR2 SFDVKD. This CDR3 has 16 amino acids. The CDR3 loop is CATSDLGQRSYNEQFF. The CDR3 nucleotides read TGTGCCACCAGTGATTTGGGCCAGCGCTCCTACAATGAGCAGTTCTTC.

In this sample, this clonotype turned up many times. The J gene is TRBJ2-1, the V gene TRBV7-8; D remains ambiguous. The germline V gene has CDR1 SGHVS and CDR2 FQNEAQ. The CDR3 totals 15 residues. V was clipped by 6 bases and J by 0 bases, with 12 bases between them. This CDR3 reads CASRARTSSYNEQFF. Written as DNA, the CDR3 is TGTGCCAGCAGGGCCCGGACCAGCTCCTACAATGAGCAGTTCTTC.

This clonotype was observed a handful of times. This sequence joins TRBV5-1 and TRBJ2-7, with TRBD2 as a possible D gene (7 bases). The CDR3 extends over 14 amino acids. V was clipped by 5 bases and J by 4 bases, with 16 bases between them. CDR1 and CDR2 (germline): SGHRS, YFSETQ. The CDR3 DNA is TGCGCCAGCAGTACATCGGGGGGCGCGTACGAGCAGTACTTC. Protein product: CASSTSGGAYEQYF.

The chain couples TRBV4-3 to TRBJ1-5; D is unclear. Germline lookup yields CDR1 LGHNA and CDR2 YSLEER. V gave up 0 bases and J gave up 6 bases, with 6 bases separating them. The CDR3 length is 13 residues. This CDR3 reads CASSQDFAQPQHF. Written as DNA, the CDR3 is TGCGCCAGCAGCCAAGATTTCGCTCAGCCCCAGCATTTT.